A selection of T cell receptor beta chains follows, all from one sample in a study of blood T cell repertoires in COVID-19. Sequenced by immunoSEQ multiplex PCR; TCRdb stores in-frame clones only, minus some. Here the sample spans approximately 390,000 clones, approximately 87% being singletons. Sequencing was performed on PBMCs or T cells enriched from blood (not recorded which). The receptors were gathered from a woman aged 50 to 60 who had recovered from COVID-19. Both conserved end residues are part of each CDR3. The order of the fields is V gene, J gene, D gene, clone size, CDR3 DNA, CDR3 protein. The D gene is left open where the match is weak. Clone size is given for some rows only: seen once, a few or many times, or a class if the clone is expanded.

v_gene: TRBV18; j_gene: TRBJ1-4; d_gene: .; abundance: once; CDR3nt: TGTGCCAGCTCATTCCAGCCCGAAAGACAGCTAACTAATGAAAAACTGTTTTTT; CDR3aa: CASSFQPERQLTNEKLFF
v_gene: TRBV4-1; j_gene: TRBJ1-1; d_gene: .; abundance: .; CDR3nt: TGCGCCAGCAGCCACGTCGGGAGCACTGAAGCTTTCTTT; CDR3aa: CASSHVGSTEAFF
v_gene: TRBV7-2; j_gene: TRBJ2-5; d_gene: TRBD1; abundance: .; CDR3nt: TGTGCCAGCAGAAACGCAGGGGGTGGAGAGACCCAGTACTTC; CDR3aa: CASRNAGGGETQYF
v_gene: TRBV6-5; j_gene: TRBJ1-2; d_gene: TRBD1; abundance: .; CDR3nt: TGTGCCAGCAGTTACCGACAGGGGTGGTATGGCTACACCTTC; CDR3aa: CASSYRQGWYGYTF
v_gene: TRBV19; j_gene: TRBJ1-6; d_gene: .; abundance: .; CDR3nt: TGTGCCAGTAGCAAAGGACAGATGAGCTCCTATAATTCACCCCTCCACTTT; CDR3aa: CASSKGQMSSYNSPLHF
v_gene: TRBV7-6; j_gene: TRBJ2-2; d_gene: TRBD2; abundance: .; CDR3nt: TGTGCCAGCAGCTTAGACGGGGGGGCGGTCACCGGGGAGCTGTTTTTT; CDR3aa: CASSLDGGAVTGELFF
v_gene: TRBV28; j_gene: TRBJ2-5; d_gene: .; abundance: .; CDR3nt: TGTGCCAGCAGTCCCACAGGGTTGATAGAGACCCAGTACTTC; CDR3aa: CASSPTGLIETQYF
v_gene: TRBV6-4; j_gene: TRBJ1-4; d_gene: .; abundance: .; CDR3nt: TGTGCCAGCAGTCCGGGTCCCCGGGAAAAACTGTTTTTT; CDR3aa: CASSPGPREKLFF
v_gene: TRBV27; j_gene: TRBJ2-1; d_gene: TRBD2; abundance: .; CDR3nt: TGTGCCAGCAGTTTGGAGACTAGCGGGTTCTACAATGAGCAGTTCTTC; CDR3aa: CASSLETSGFYNEQFF
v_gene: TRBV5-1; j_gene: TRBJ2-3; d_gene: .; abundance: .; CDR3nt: TGCGCCAGCAGCTTGGGGGGCAAGGGAGATACGCAGTATTTT; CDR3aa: CASSLGGKGDTQYF
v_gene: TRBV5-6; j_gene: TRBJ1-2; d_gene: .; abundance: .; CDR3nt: TGTGCCAGCAGCTGGGGGGGCAGTTCGAGCTATGGCTACACCTTC; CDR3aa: CASSWGGSSSYGYTF
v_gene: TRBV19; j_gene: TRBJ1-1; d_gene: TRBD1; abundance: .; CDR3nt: TGTGCCAGTAGTGCCCCAGGACAGGGATTCGAATCGACTGAAGCTTTCTTT; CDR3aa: CASSAPGQGFESTEAFF
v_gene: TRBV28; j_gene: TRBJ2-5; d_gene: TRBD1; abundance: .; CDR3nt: TGTGCCAGCAGTTTAATGGACAGGGGGTCAGAGACCCAGTACTTC; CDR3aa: CASSLMDRGSETQYF
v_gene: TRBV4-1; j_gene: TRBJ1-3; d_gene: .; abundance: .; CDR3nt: TGCGCCAGCAGCCAAACGCCGGGACTGTCGTCTGGAAACACCATATATTTT; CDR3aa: CASSQTPGLSSGNTIYF
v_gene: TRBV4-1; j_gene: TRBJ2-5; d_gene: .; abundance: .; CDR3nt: TGCGCCAGCGCCAAGGCTGCAGGGTATCAAGAGACCCAGTACTTC; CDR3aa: CASAKAAGYQETQYF
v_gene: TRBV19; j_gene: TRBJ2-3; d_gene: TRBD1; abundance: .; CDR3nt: TGTGCCAGCCGAAAACCGGGACAGGGGATATGGGCAGATACGCAGTATTTT; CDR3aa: CASRKPGQGIWADTQYF
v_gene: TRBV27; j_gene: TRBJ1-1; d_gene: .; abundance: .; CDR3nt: TGTGCCAGCAGTAAGATAACAGGGGAAGCTTTCTTT; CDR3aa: CASSKITGEAFF
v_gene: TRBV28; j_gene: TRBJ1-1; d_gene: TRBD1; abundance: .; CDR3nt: TGTGCCAGCAGTTATCGACAGGGGGCGCTAGCTTTCTTT; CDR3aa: CASSYRQGALAFF
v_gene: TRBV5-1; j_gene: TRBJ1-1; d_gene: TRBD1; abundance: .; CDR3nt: TGCGCCAGCAGCAGGGGACAGCAATTCACTGAAGCTTTCTTT; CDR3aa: CASSRGQQFTEAFF
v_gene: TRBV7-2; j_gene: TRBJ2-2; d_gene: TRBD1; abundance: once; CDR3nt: TGTGCCAGCAGCGCCCCCGGGACAGGGGATGGTGGGGAGCTGTTTTTT; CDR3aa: CASSAPGTGDGGELFF
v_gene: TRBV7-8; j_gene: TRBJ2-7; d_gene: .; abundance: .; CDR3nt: TGTGCCAGCAGCTTAGATCCCAGCTCCTACGAGCAGTACTTC; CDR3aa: CASSLDPSSYEQYF
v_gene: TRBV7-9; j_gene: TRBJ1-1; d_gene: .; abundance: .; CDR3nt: TGTGCCAGCAGCTTGGCAGGGATGAACACTGAAGCTTTCTTT; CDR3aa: CASSLAGMNTEAFF
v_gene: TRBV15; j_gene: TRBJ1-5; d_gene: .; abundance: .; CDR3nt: TGTGCCACCAGCAGAGAAAGAGGCAATCAGCCCCAGCATTTT; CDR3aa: CATSRERGNQPQHF
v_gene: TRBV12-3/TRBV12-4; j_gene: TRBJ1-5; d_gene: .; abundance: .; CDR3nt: TGTGCCAGCAGTCCCGGACAGTTCGAGCCCCAGCATTTT; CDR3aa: CASSPGQFEPQHF
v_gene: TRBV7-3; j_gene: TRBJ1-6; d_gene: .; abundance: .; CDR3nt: TGTGCCAGCAGCTTTGGACAGAATTCACCCCTCCACTTT; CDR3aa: CASSFGQNSPLHF
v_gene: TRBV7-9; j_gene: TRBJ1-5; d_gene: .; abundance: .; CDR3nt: TGTGCCAGCAGCTTAGACGGGTATAGCAATCAGCCCCAGCATTTT; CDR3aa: CASSLDGYSNQPQHF
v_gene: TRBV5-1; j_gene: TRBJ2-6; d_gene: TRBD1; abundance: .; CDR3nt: TGCGCCAGCAGCCCCGGACAGGAGGCTGGGGCCAACGTCCTGACTTTC; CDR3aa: CASSPGQEAGANVLTF
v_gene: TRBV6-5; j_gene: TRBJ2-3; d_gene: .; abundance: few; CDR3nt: TGTGCCAGCAGCCGGGGAGGCCCCGATACGCAGTATTTT; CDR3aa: CASSRGGPDTQYF
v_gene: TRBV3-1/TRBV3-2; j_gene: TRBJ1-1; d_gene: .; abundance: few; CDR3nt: TGTGCCAGCGGACTTAGCGGTGAAGCTTTCTTT; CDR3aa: CASGLSGEAFF
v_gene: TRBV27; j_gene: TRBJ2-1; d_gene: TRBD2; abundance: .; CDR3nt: TGTGCCAGCACCCAGATAGCGGGGGGACCAAACAATGAGCAGTTCTTC; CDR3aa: CASTQIAGGPNNEQFF
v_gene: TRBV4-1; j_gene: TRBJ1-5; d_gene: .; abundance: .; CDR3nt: TGCGCCAGCAGTCTCGTCGCGACTGAGGGCAATCAGCCCCAGCATTTT; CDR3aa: CASSLVATEGNQPQHF
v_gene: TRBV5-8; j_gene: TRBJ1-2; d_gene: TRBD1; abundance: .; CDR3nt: TGTGCCAGCAGCTTGTTAGACAGGGTAGATTATGGCTACACCTTC; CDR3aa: CASSLLDRVDYGYTF
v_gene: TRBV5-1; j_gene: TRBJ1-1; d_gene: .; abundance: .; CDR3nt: TGCGCCAGCAGCGTTCCGACAGGAGTGAACACTGAAGCTTTCTTT; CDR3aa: CASSVPTGVNTEAFF
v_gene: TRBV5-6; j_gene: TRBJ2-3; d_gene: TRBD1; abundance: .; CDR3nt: TGTGCCAGCAGTCGACTACAGGGGTACCCCACAGATACGCAGTATTTT; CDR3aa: CASSRLQGYPTDTQYF
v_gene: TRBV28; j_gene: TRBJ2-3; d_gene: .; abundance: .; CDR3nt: TGTGCCAGCAGTCCGAGTTCGGATACGCAGTATTTT; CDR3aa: CASSPSSDTQYF
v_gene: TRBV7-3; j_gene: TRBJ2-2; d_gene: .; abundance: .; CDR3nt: TGTGCCAGCAGCCCAAGGGGTGGTAACACCGGGGAGCTGTTTTTT; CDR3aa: CASSPRGGNTGELFF
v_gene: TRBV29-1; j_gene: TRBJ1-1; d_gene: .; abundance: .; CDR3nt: TGCAGCGCCGTGGGGCAAACTGAAGCTTTCTTT; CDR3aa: CSAVGQTEAFF
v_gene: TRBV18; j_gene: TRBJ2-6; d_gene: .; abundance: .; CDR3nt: TGTGCCAGCTCACCACCCCGGGCGGGGAGTGGGGCCAACGTCCTGACTTTC; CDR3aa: CASSPPRAGSGANVLTF
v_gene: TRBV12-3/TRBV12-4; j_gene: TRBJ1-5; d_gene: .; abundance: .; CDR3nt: TGTGCCAGCAGGTCGACAGCGTATCAGCCCCAGCATTTT; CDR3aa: CASRSTAYQPQHF
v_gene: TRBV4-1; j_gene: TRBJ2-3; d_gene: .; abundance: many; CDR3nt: TGCGCCAGCAGCCCCGAGGGGGTCGGCACAGATACGCAGTATTTT; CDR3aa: CASSPEGVGTDTQYF
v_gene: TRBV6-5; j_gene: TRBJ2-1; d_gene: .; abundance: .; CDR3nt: TGTGCCAGCAAGACGGGTGTTGAGCAGTTCTTC; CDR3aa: CASKTGVEQFF
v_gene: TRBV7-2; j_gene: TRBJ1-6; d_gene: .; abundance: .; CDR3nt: TGTGCCAGCAGCTTAGAAGGCTCAGGGGTGAATTCACCCCTCCACTTT; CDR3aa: CASSLEGSGVNSPLHF